Below, one TCR beta chain is given with its context. Its antigen is still unknown. The sample is drawn from a study of OX40 agonist ivuxolimab in advanced cancers. Study-level information: Subjects had a mean age of roughly 57 years, with a range of roughly 20 to 79; just over 80% were male. Study-wide results and caveats: Fewer expanded clones were found on average in CD4+ than in CD8+ T cells.

Trimming took off 10 bases at V and 2 bases at J, with 20 bases between the two ends. This CDR3 region has 15 residues. Germline values: CDR1 LNHDA, CDR2 SQIVND (reference sequence). Sequenced by immunoSEQ multiplex PCR; TCRdb stores in-frame clones only, minus some. Among approximately 79,000 clones listed, roughly nine tenths were seen once. The TCR originated in an adult with an advanced solid tumor such as melanoma, head and neck, liver or kidney cancer. The chain is built from TRBV19 and TRBJ2-5, with D perhaps matching TRBD2 (7 bases). The material was CD4+ or CD8+ T cells sorted from blood, obtained in a trial of the OX40 agonist ivuxolimab. CDR3 in DNA: TGTGCCACCAGGGAAAGGGGGGGATTTCAAGAGACCCAGTACTTC. Protein sequence: CATRERGGFQETQYF.